The T cell receptor (beta chain) described here comes from a study of cytomegalovirus exposure and HLA in healthy donors. There are 15 residues in the CDR3. The ends were cut back, 4 bases at V and 0 bases at J, with 10 bases in the middle. Germline CDR1 is KGHSH and CDR2 is LQKENI. Use of 60 Vbeta and 13 Jbeta primers characterized the PCR. Data came from immunoSEQ multiplex PCR; TCRdb stores just in-frame clones and leaves some out. The sample has approximately 130,000 clones; about 75% are singletons. A note on this clone: Its antigen is still unknown.

Points from the study as a whole: Reports credit the classifier with highly specific, highly sensitive diagnosis of cytomegalovirus status. In a later analysis, CMV-associated beta chains were mostly HLA-associated, it appeared. Cytomegalovirus-associated status was assigned to some 180 TCR beta chains. Prior analysis indicated that the majority of TCR beta V segments exhibited productivity approximately 90% or approximately 30% of the time.

The source material was PBMCs. V and J are TRBV18 and TRBJ1-5; D not certain. The sequence came from a woman aged 40 to 50 in good health and CMV-seronegative. CDR3 in amino acids: CASSRETDSNQPQHF. The CDR3 bases are TGTGCCAGCTCACGGGAGACTGATAGCAATCAGCCCCAGCATTTT.